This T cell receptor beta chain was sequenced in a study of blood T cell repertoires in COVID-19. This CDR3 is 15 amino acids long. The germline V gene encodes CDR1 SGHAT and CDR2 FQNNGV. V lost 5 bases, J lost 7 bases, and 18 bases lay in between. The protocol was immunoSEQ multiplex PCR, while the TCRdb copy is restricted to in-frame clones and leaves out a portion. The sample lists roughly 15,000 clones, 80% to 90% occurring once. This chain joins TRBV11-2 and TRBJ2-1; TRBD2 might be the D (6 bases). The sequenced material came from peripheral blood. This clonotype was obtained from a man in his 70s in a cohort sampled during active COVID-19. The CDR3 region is CASSQAGTGGNEQFF. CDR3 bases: TGTGCCAGCAGCCAAGCCGGGACCGGGGGAAATGAGCAGTTCTTC.